Each of the 29 T cell receptor beta chains below was sequenced from the same sample in a study of shared clonotypes between healthy human individuals. The assay was immunoSEQ multiplex PCR, and TCRdb's table has in-frame clones only and misses some. Here the sample spans fewer than 600,000 clones, about four fifths being singletons. The sequencing input was PBMCs. These receptors were collected from a woman aged 40 to 50 in good health. Some clones in this sample may be carry-over from other donors' samples.

The chain couples TRBV6-4 to TRBJ2-2, with D perhaps matching TRBD1 or TRBD2 (5 bases each). CDR1 is MRHNA, CDR2 SNTAGT, per germline. V was cut by 2 bases and J by 6 bases, with 16 bases left in between. The CDR3 extends over 16 amino acids. The DNA for the CDR3 is TGTGCCAGCAGTGACCGTGGGGGTGACTCGTCCGGGGAGCTGTTTTTT. Its protein product is CASSDRGGDSSGELFF.

The chain employs TRBV11-2 and TRBJ2-7; 7 positions match TRBD2. J gave up 3 bases and V 0 bases, and 8 bases lay outside the gene matches. Germline V gene lookup returns CDR1 SGHAT and CDR2 FQNNGV. The CDR3 consists of 16 residues. CDR3: CASSLDRGRGGYEQYF. CDR3 nucleotides: TGTGCCAGCAGCTTAGATCGGGGGAGGGGCGGCTACGAGCAGTACTTC.

For the CDR3, the DNA is TGTGCCAGCAGCCCAGAACGGGGTCTTGAGCAGTTCTTC. Its protein product is CASSPERGLEQFF. This chain uses TRBV11-2 with TRBJ2-1, with a possible D match to TRBD2 (5 bases). Trimming took 5 bases from V and 9 from J, leaving 14 bases between them. CDR3 length: 13 amino acids. CDR1 and CDR2 from the germline V gene are SGHAT and FQNNGV.

In this sample, this clone turned up once. The chain is built from TRBV15 and TRBJ2-3; D remains unclear. The V and J ends lost 0 bases and 2 bases respectively, with 12 bases between them. CDR1 and CDR2 from the germline V gene are LNHNV and YYDKDF (reference sequence). The CDR3 runs to 16 residues. The CDR3: CATSRDRVTATDTQYF. The DNA of the CDR3 is TGTGCCACCAGCAGAGATCGGGTTACCGCCACAGATACGCAGTATTTT.

The V and J genes are TRBV14 and TRBJ1-4; D is unresolved. The V gene's germline CDR1 is SGHDN and CDR2 FVKESK. The CDR3 extends over 14 amino acids. The germline V and J ends were trimmed by 4 bases and 2 bases, with 8 bases remaining between them. The CDR3 DNA reads as TGTGCCAGCAGCCCCCGTTTCACTAATGAAAAACTGTTTTTT. It encodes CASSPRFTNEKLFF.

V usage is TRBV10-3 and J usage is TRBJ2-5, with TRBD1 matching over 8 bases. The germline V gene has CDR1 ENHRY and CDR2 SYGVKD. CDR3 length: 15 amino acids. The junction had 9 bases not matched to a gene; V was cut back by 5 bases and J by 4 bases. This chain's CDR3 is CAISRGRGQGETQYF. CDR3 coding DNA: TGTGCCATCAGTAGAGGCAGGGGGCAGGGAGAGACCCAGTACTTC.

The genes are TRBV6-1 and TRBJ1-5, with D maybe TRBD1 (6 bases). This CDR3 has 14 amino acids. V gave up 4 bases and J gave up 9 bases, with 16 bases separating them. Germline lookup yields CDR1 MNHNS and CDR2 SASEGT. The CDR3: CASSGGTLGPPQHF. The CDR3 DNA is TGTGCCAGCAGTGGAGGGACATTGGGTCCGCCCCAGCATTTT.

This chain connects TRBV6-1 to TRBJ1-6; TRBD1 agrees at 7 bases. Germline V lookup: CDR1 MNHNS, CDR2 SASEGT. Losses at the gene ends were 3 bases for V and 6 bases for J; bases not matched to a gene: 2. This CDR3 region has 14 residues. The CDR3: CASSEGQTNSPLHF. CDR3 bases: TGTGCCAGCAGTGAGGGACAGACTAATTCACCCCTCCACTTT.

This sequence joins TRBV11-3 and TRBJ2-1; TRBD2 aligns across 13 bases. V lost 4 bases and J lost 5; bases outside the gene matches: 2. In germline, CDR1 is SGHNT, CDR2 YENEEA. This CDR3 has 15 amino acids. CDR3 region: CASSYGLAGDNEQFF. The DNA of the CDR3 is TGTGCCAGCAGCTACGGACTAGCGGGGGACAATGAGCAGTTCTTC.

V is TRBV19 and J is TRBJ1-2; 8 positions match TRBD1. The germline V gene has CDR1 LNHDA and CDR2 SQIVND (reference sequence). With V trimmed by 3 bases and J by 3 bases, 6 bases remained unmatched. The CDR3 contains 15 residues. CDR3 sequence: CASSINQGAYYGYTF. CDR3 DNA: TGTGCCAGTAGTATCAATCAGGGGGCCTACTATGGCTACACCTTC.

The rearrangement links TRBV9 to TRBJ1-1; D is undetermined. The length of the CDR3 is 14 residues. Trimming cost V 0 bases and J 1 base, with 7 bases left between them. From germline, CDR1 is SGDLS and CDR2 YYNGEE. Here the CDR3 DNA reads TGTGCCAGCAGCGTAGTAAGCGAGAACACTGAAGCTTTCTTT. Translation: CASSVVSENTEAFF.

The chain employs TRBV4-2 and TRBJ2-7; the match to TRBD2 covers 7 bases. This CDR3 is built from 15 residues. Germline CDR1 reads LGHNA; CDR2 reads YNFKEQ. V was pared by 2 bases and J by 3 bases, with 7 bases of the junction left unmatched. The CDR3 region is CASSQLLAGDYEQYF. The CDR3 nucleotides are TGTGCCAGCAGCCAACTGTTAGCGGGCGACTACGAGCAGTACTTC.

This clone was seen more than once but under ten times. V and J are TRBV11-2 and TRBJ2-3; possible D gene TRBD2, 5 bases. V was clipped by 5 bases and J by 5 bases, with 11 bases between them. The CDR3 consists of 13 residues. Germline CDR1 is SGHAT and CDR2 is FQNNGV. As DNA, the CDR3 is TGTGCCAGCAGCCTAGGACTGAGAGATACGCAGTATTTT. It yields the protein CASSLGLRDTQYF.

This chain uses TRBV4-1 with TRBJ2-5; D gene uncertain. The V gene's germline CDR1 is MGHRA and CDR2 YSYEKL. V gave up 0 bases and J gave up 0 bases, with 8 bases separating them. CDR3 length: 15 residues. DNA for the CDR3: TGCGCCAGCAGCCAAGATAGCAGGAACCAAGAGACCCAGTACTTC. Translating gives CASSQDSRNQETQYF.

This clone appeared a few times. Other DNA sequences of this sample code for an identical CDR3. The V gene is TRBV18, the J gene TRBJ2-5; maybe TRBD1 (5 bases). CDR3 size: 14 residues. The germline gives CDR1 KGHSH, CDR2 LQKENI. Deletions cut 6 bases from V and 1 base from J, with 12 bases between. In DNA form, the CDR3 reads TGTGCCAGCTCCCCTACTGACAGCCAAGAGACCCAGTACTTC. Amino acid sequence: CASSPTDSQETQYF.

The chain uses TRBV4-2 and TRBJ2-1; weak D call: TRBD1 (6 bases). Trimming removed 1 base at V and 7 bases at J, with 11 bases between. Germline-derived CDR1 and CDR2 are LGHNA and YNFKEQ. CDR3 length equals 14 residues. For the CDR3, the DNA is TGTGCCAGCAGCCAAGTAGGGGGAAGGAATGAGCAGTTCTTC. The encoded protein is CASSQVGGRNEQFF.

About this clone itself: This same CDR3 is encoded by further DNA sequences in the sample. The genes are TRBV6-6 and TRBJ2-2, with D perhaps matching TRBD2 (6 bases). The CDR3 has 14 residues. Germline lookup yields CDR1 MNHNY and CDR2 SVGAGI (reference sequence). V dropped 7 bases and J dropped 7 bases, with 16 bases sitting between them. The CDR3 loop is CASNEGGVVGELFF. CDR3 coding DNA: TGTGCCAGCAACGAGGGAGGTGTTGTCGGGGAGCTGTTTTTT.

This clone appeared once. The V call is TRBV5-6, the J call TRBJ2-3, with D perhaps TRBD2 (5 bases). Trimming removed 4 bases from V and 2 bases from J, with 8 bases in between. Germline CDR1 and CDR2: SGHDT and YYEEEE. CDR3 length equals 13 residues. The CDR3 protein is CASSQDFTDTQYF. The DNA of the CDR3 is TGTGCCAGCAGCCAGGACTTCACAGATACGCAGTATTTT.

The chain joins TRBV29-1 to TRBJ1-2; D not resolved. Germline lookup yields CDR1 SQVTM and CDR2 ANQGSEA. Trimming took 5 bases from V and 0 from J, leaving 10 bases between them. This CDR3 is built from 13 residues. The DNA for the CDR3 is TGCAGCGTTTTCTCCTCTTCTAACTATGGCTACACCTTC. Amino acids: CSVFSSSNYGYTF.

This clone showed up just a few times. CDR3 sequence reads: CASSQDGTAEYNEQFF. The CDR3 DNA reads as TGTGCCAGCAGCCAAGATGGAACCGCCGAGTATAATGAGCAGTTCTTC. The chain employs TRBV4-2 and TRBJ2-1; D is undetermined. The CDR3 totals 16 residues. Trimming stripped 0 bases from V and 7 bases from J, with 16 bases between. Per germline, CDR1 LGHNA and CDR2 YNFKEQ.

This clone was found once. The chain couples TRBV19 to TRBJ2-7, with TRBD1 matching 8 bases. V lost 7 bases, J lost 4 bases, and 9 bases stayed unmatched. There are 14 residues in the CDR3. Germline assignment: CDR1 LNHDA and CDR2 SQIVND (reference sequence). CDR3 region: CASNSPGQVYEQYF. Written as DNA, the CDR3 is TGTGCCAGTAATAGTCCGGGACAGGTTTACGAGCAGTACTTC.

In regard to this clone: This could be a read error, since a much larger clone is one nucleotide away. Other DNA sequences within the sample encode an identical CDR3. The V call is TRBV19, the J call TRBJ1-1; D remains unclear. The CDR3 totals 13 residues. Per germline, CDR1 LNHDA and CDR2 SQIVND (reference sequence). V gave up 2 bases and J gave up 3 bases, with 7 bases separating them. The CDR3 loop reads CASSISRDTEAFF. The CDR3 bases are TGTGCCAGTAGTATATCGAGGGACACTGAAGCTTTCTTT.

The chain combines TRBV6-1 with TRBJ2-1; maybe TRBD2 (6 bases). The germline V and J ends were trimmed by 3 bases and 4 bases, with 13 bases remaining between them. The CDR3 is 15 residues long. Germline assignment: CDR1 MNHNS and CDR2 SASEGT. The CDR3: CASSDTGDPYNEQFF. The CDR3 DNA reads TGTGCCAGCAGTGATACGGGGGACCCATACAATGAGCAGTTCTTC.

This chain links TRBV10-3 with TRBJ2-3, with 10 nucleotides matching TRBD1. Per germline, CDR1 ENHRY and CDR2 SYGVKD. V dropped 10 bases and J dropped 0; count of bases not matched to a gene: 7. The CDR3 sequence is 15 residues long. The CDR3 loop is CATTGTGVSTDTQYF. CDR3 DNA: TGTGCCACGACCGGGACAGGGGTTAGCACAGATACGCAGTATTTT.

The genes are TRBV12-5 and TRBJ2-2, with TRBD2 matching over 11 bases. The CDR3 length is 18 residues. CDR1 and CDR2 from the germline V gene are LGHNT and FRNRAP. J gave up 3 bases and V 6 bases, and 12 bases lay outside the gene matches. The DNA for the CDR3 is TGTGCTAGTGGGGAGACCCTAGCGGGAGGATCGTACACCGGGGAGCTGTTTTTT. It specifies CASGETLAGGSYTGELFF. Combining the CDR3 with reference TRBV12-5 and TRBJ2-2 gives the whole variable domain DARVTQTPRHKVTEMGQEVTMRCQPILGHNTVFWYRQTMMQGLELLAYFRNRAPLDDSGMPKDRFSAEMPDATLATLKIQPSEPRDSAVYFCASGETLAGGSYTGELFFGEGSRLTVL.

The sample holds one count of this clone. This chain links TRBV9 with TRBJ2-3; 14 bases are shared with TRBD2. V lost 4 bases to trimming and J lost 4 bases; unmatched junction nucleotides: 11. The CDR3 contains 18 residues. From germline, CDR1 is SGDLS and CDR2 YYNGEE. CDR3 region: CASSTLGTSGRMPDTQYF. The CDR3 nucleotides are TGTGCCAGCAGCACCCTGGGGACTAGCGGGAGAATGCCAGATACGCAGTATTTT.

Comment on this clone: A far larger clone is just one base off, so this is likely a read error. Other DNA sequences in the sample encode the same CDR3. This chain links TRBV7-2 with TRBJ2-7; 7 positions agree with TRBD1. Germline V gene sequence: CDR1 SGHTA, CDR2 FQGNSA. The CDR3 length is 16 residues. V was clipped by 2 bases and J by 4 bases; unmatched bases: 11. The CDR3: CASSLPRDSRAYEQYF. CDR3 in DNA: TGTGCCAGCAGCTTACCACGGGACAGCAGGGCTTACGAGCAGTACTTC.

The genes are TRBV28 and TRBJ2-5, with 8 bases fitting TRBD1. Germline values: CDR1 MDHEN, CDR2 SYDVKM. The CDR3 loop spans 13 amino acids. V lost 4 bases, J lost 4 bases, and 2 bases stayed unmatched. As DNA, the CDR3 is TGTGCCAGCAGTTGGACAGGGATAGAGACCCAGTACTTC. It codes for CASSWTGIETQYF.

This clone has just a few counts. The chain couples TRBV6-1 to TRBJ1-5; D gene ambiguous. The length of the CDR3 is 15 residues. CDR1 is MNHNS and CDR2 is SASEGT in the germline V gene. The V end lost 1 base, the J end lost 0 bases, and 7 bases lay between the germline ends. In nucleotides, the CDR3 is TGTGCCAGCAGTGAAGGGGGATTTAGCAATCAGCCCCAGCATTTT. It codes for CASSEGGFSNQPQHF.